The 26 T cell receptor beta chains given below trace back to one sample, sequenced in a study of identical twins. TCRdb fed the 5' RACE reads into MiXCR, producing one record per CDR3 protein. Of fewer than 900,000 distinct CDR3 sequences detected, roughly 18% appear once; the ten largest clones hold approximately 14%. The data also belong to a second study, concerning T cells expressing NK-cell markers.

The sequenced material came from PBMCs. The receptors shown here come from a woman under 30 in good health.

The rearrangement joins TRBV20-1 to TRBJ2-7; D remains ambiguous. Between the trimmed V and J ends, which lost 3 bases and 3 bases, there was a span of 15 bases. Germline CDR1 is DFQATT and CDR2 is SNEGSKA (reference sequence). This CDR3 is 14 amino acids long. The CDR3 region is CSASFSDSGYEQYF. In nucleotides, the CDR3 is TGCAGTGCTAGTTTTTCCGACTCCGGCTACGAGCAGTACTTC.

This clonotype was observed a few times. The genes are TRBV7-9 and TRBJ2-1, with D possibly being TRBD2 (6 bases). CDR1 is SEHNR, CDR2 FQNEAQ, per germline (reference sequence). This CDR3 has 13 amino acids. Trimming pared 9 bases from V and 7 bases from J, leaving 16 bases between. CDR3 protein: CASIAGSGNEQFF. Written as DNA, the CDR3 is TGTGCCAGTATCGCGGGGTCGGGTAATGAGCAGTTCTTC.

This clonotype was seen a handful of times. The gene calls are TRBV6-1 and TRBJ2-1; 13 positions agree with TRBD2. Per germline, CDR1 MNHNS and CDR2 SASEGT. V lost 7 bases, J lost 2 bases, and 8 bases stayed unmatched. The CDR3 is made up of 17 amino acids. CDR3 in amino acids: CASILRLAGGPYNEQFF. The CDR3 DNA reads as TGTGCCAGCATCCTTCGACTAGCGGGGGGCCCCTACAATGAGCAGTTCTTC.

The chain links TRBV2 to TRBJ2-4; 12 bases are a match to TRBD2. There are 19 residues in the CDR3. V dropped 0 bases and J dropped 3; count of bases not matched to a gene: 9. From germline, CDR1 is SNHLY and CDR2 FYNNEI. CDR3 coding DNA: TGTGCCAGCAGTGAAGCGCTTCGTCGACTAGCGGGGGTCAAAAACATTCAGTACTTC. Its translation: CASSEALRRLAGVKNIQYF. The full variable domain, in which reference TRBV2 and TRBJ2-4 provide the parts outside the CDR3, is EPEVTQTPSHQVTQMGQEVILRCVPISNHLYFYWYRQILGQKVEFLVSFYNNEISEKSEIFDDQFSVERPDGSNFTLKIRSTKLEDSAMYFCASSEALRRLAGVKNIQYFGAGTRLSVL.

This chain uses TRBV11-3 with TRBJ2-1, with 8 bases fitting TRBD2. The CDR3 runs to 17 residues. The germline CDR1 and CDR2 sequences are SGHNT and YENEEA. J was trimmed by 1 base and V by 5 bases; bases with no gene match: 10. CDR3 DNA: TGTGCCAGCAGCCCCGGGGGGGGAGAAAGGTCCTACAATGAGCAGTTCTTC. It yields the protein CASSPGGGERSYNEQFF.

This chain joins TRBV13 and TRBJ2-2; D call uncertain. From germline, CDR1 is PRHDT and CDR2 FYEKMQ (reference sequence). V was clipped by 5 bases and J by 6 bases, with 7 bases between them. CDR3 length equals 12 residues. CDR3 protein: CASSQSPGELFF. The CDR3, as DNA: TGTGCCAGCAGCCAGAGCCCCGGGGAGCTGTTTTTT.

This clonotype was observed a handful of times. J is TRBJ2-3 and V is TRBV4-1; D call uncertain. CDR3 size: 16 residues. V lost 1 base and J 2 bases, leaving 13 bases between the germline ends. From germline, CDR1 is MGHRA and CDR2 YSYEKL. CDR3 in amino acids: CASSQVVSEITDTQYF. For the CDR3, the DNA is TGCGCCAGCAGCCAAGTAGTGTCGGAGATCACAGATACGCAGTATTTT.

DNA of the CDR3: TGTGCCAGCAGCCCGGTCCGGAGTCGGGGGGAGACCCAGTACTTC. Translated, it gives CASSPVRSRGETQYF. The V and J genes are TRBV5-6 and TRBJ2-5; D is possibly TRBD2 (6 bases). The germline V gene encodes CDR1 SGHDT and CDR2 YYEEEE. The CDR3 sequence is 15 residues long. V was shortened by 4 bases and J by 5 bases, with 18 bases between the two germline ends.

This clonotype has more than one count but fewer than ten. The V call is TRBV3-1, the J call TRBJ2-1; D is possibly TRBD2 (5 bases). In germline, CDR1 is LGHDT, CDR2 YNNKEL (reference sequence). Trimming stripped 1 base from V and 8 bases from J, with 15 bases between. This CDR3 contains 15 residues. CDR3 region: CASSQVRANGDEQFF. In DNA, the CDR3 is TGTGCCAGCAGCCAAGTTCGGGCCAACGGGGATGAGCAGTTCTTC.

This rearrangement joins TRBV30 to TRBJ2-5; perhaps TRBD2 as D (6 bases). The germline V gene has CDR1 GTSNPN and CDR2 SVGIG (reference sequence). The CDR3 contains 12 residues. Trimming removed 5 bases from V and 5 bases from J, with 12 bases in between. The CDR3 region is CAWDEAGETQYF. For the CDR3, the DNA is TGTGCCTGGGACGAGGCGGGGGAGACCCAGTACTTC.

This chain joins TRBV12-3 or TRBV12-4 and TRBJ2-5; 10 bases are a match to TRBD2. The CDR3 sequence is 14 residues long. Germline trimming cut 6 bases from V and 9 bases from J; bases unmatched to any gene: 10. For the CDR3, the DNA is TGTGCCAGCAGCCCTGGGACTAGCGCCGCGGCCCAGTACTTC. It codes for CASSPGTSAAAQYF.

The rearrangement links TRBV4-3 to TRBJ2-3, with D hard to call. Trimming left V 0 bases short and J 7 bases short, with 11 bases between. There are 14 residues in the CDR3. The germline CDR1 and CDR2 sequences are LGHNA and YSLEER. The CDR3 DNA follows: TGCGCCAGCAGCCAAGAAACGGTGACACATACGCAGTATTTT. Amino acid sequence: CASSQETVTHTQYF.

The chain uses TRBV5-1 and TRBJ2-7; D possibly corresponds to TRBD2 (7 bases). V lost 0 bases and J 2 bases, leaving 15 bases between the germline ends. The CDR3 sequence is 16 residues long. Per germline, CDR1 SGHRS and CDR2 YFSETQ. CDR3 nucleotide sequence: TGCGCCAGCAGCTTGGCCTACGGGGGGCCGCCCTACGAGCAGTACTTC. It translates to CASSLAYGGPPYEQYF.

This clonotype occurred a few times. The rearrangement uses TRBV7-6 and TRBJ1-5; TRBD1 matches at 8 bases. Trimming cost V 5 bases and J 1 base; bases outside gene matches: 10. This CDR3 contains 17 residues. Germline CDR1 SGHVS, CDR2 FNYEAQ. CDR3 sequence reads: CASSLGTGAFSNQPQHF. In nucleotides, the CDR3 is TGTGCCAGCAGCCTGGGGACAGGAGCTTTCAGCAATCAGCCCCAGCATTTT.

This clonotype was found a few times. The chain employs TRBV2 and TRBJ1-1, with D unresolved. Trimming removed 6 bases from V and 1 base from J, with 12 bases in between. The CDR3 loop spans 14 amino acids. Looked up from germline, CDR1 is SNHLY and CDR2 is FYNNEI. CDR3 in DNA: TGTGCCAGCAGGCCCGACTGGGGGAACACTGAAGCTTTCTTT. It is translated as CASRPDWGNTEAFF.

This chain joins TRBV9 and TRBJ2-1, with D perhaps matching TRBD1 (5 bases). The CDR3 contains 14 residues. From germline, CDR1 is SGDLS and CDR2 YYNGEE. The ends were cut back, 0 bases at V and 5 bases at J, with 9 bases in the middle. The CDR3 DNA reads as TGTGCCAGCAGCGTAGGACAGCCTAACAATGAGCAGTTCTTC. Its translation: CASSVGQPNNEQFF.

This clonotype has only a few counts. This chain joins TRBV12-3 or TRBV12-4 and TRBJ1-2; TRBD1 matches 7 bases. CDR3 size: 13 residues. V dropped 8 bases and J dropped 5; count of bases not matched to a gene: 8. CDR3 DNA: TGTGCCAGCCTGACGGGACAGACGTATGGCTACACCTTC. This translates into CASLTGQTYGYTF.

The chain employs TRBV20-1 and TRBJ2-1; 10 nucleotides line up with TRBD2. The V gene end was trimmed by 2 bases and the J gene end by 3 bases; junction bases not matched to a gene: 7. Germline assignment: CDR1 DFQATT and CDR2 SNEGSKA (reference sequence). The CDR3 runs 16 residues. The CDR3 region has the DNA TGCAGTGCTAGAACGTCTAGCGGGAGAGGCTACAATGAGCAGTTCTTC. It specifies CSARTSSGRGYNEQFF.

V gene TRBV2 combines with J gene TRBJ2-7; 9 bases are shared with TRBD2. After removal of 7 bases from V and 0 bases from J, the junction contained 7 bases not matched to a gene. CDR1 is SNHLY and CDR2 is FYNNEI in the germline V gene. The CDR3 spans 15 residues. In DNA form, the CDR3 reads TGTGCCAGCAAACTTGAGCGGGAGGTCTCCTACGAGCAGTACTTC. It encodes CASKLEREVSYEQYF.

CDR3 protein: CAYGQETQYF. The CDR3 DNA reads TGTGCCTACGGGCAAGAGACCCAGTACTTC. The chain employs TRBV30 and TRBJ2-5; D gene uncertain. Trimming pared 7 bases from V and 2 bases from J, leaving 5 bases between. The CDR3 is made up of 10 amino acids. From germline, CDR1 is GTSNPN and CDR2 SVGIG (reference sequence).

This sequence joins TRBV27 and TRBJ2-3; D gene uncertain. The germline gives CDR1 MNHEY, CDR2 SMNVEV (reference sequence). The CDR3 has 14 amino acids. V was trimmed by 3 bases and J by 2 bases, leaving 9 bases between them. The CDR3 loop reads CASSFLLVTDTQYF. Here the CDR3 DNA reads TGTGCCAGCAGTTTTCTCTTAGTCACAGATACGCAGTATTTT.

The chain couples TRBV20-1 to TRBJ2-3; no reliable D call. V was trimmed by 3 bases and J by 4 bases, leaving 11 bases between them. Germline V gene sequence: CDR1 DFQATT, CDR2 SNEGSKA (reference sequence). This CDR3 contains 13 residues. CDR3 sequence reads: CSARTPQADTQYF. The DNA of the CDR3 is TGCAGTGCTAGGACTCCCCAAGCAGATACGCAGTATTTT.

The chain carries TRBV3-1 and TRBJ2-7; perhaps TRBD2 as D (6 bases). Germline V gives CDR1 LGHDT, CDR2 YNNKEL (reference sequence). Trimming left V 1 base short and J 3 bases short, with 13 bases between. This CDR3 contains 15 residues. CDR3 residues: CASSQVGAGNYEQYF. In DNA, the CDR3 is TGTGCCAGCAGCCAAGTCGGAGCGGGCAACTACGAGCAGTACTTC.

This clonotype has a handful of counts. The rearrangement uses TRBV5-1 and TRBJ1-1; tentatively, D is TRBD1 (6 bases). CDR3 length: 15 amino acids. Germline V CDR1 and CDR2: SGHRS, YFSETQ. V was pared by 1 base and J by 1 base, with 11 bases between. CDR3 region: CASSLIQGTNTEAFF. The CDR3 DNA is TGCGCCAGCAGCTTGATTCAGGGGACGAACACTGAAGCTTTCTTT.

The rearrangement joins TRBV20-1 to TRBJ1-1, with 8 bases lining up with TRBD1. CDR1 and CDR2 from the germline V gene are DFQATT and SNEGSKA (reference sequence). This CDR3 is built from 15 residues. V lost 4 bases and J lost 4; bases outside the gene matches: 11. The CDR3 sequence is CSANGQGNVGTEAFF. CDR3 bases: TGCAGTGCTAACGGACAGGGAAATGTGGGCACTGAAGCTTTCTTT.

This clonotype showed up just a few times. V is TRBV20-1 and J is TRBJ1-2; the D gene is possibly TRBD1 (5 bases). The germline V and J ends were trimmed by 0 bases and 7 bases, with 12 bases remaining between them. Germline CDR1 DFQATT, CDR2 SNEGSKA (reference sequence). The CDR3 is 13 amino acids. The CDR3 reads CSARDEGSSGYTF. In DNA, the CDR3 is TGCAGTGCTAGAGATGAGGGGTCGAGTGGCTACACCTTC.